Following are 2 T cell receptor beta chains from one sample sequenced in a study of T cell responses to AZD1222 COVID-19 vaccine. Here immunoSEQ multiplex PCR was the method, and the copy in TCRdb shows in-frame clones only, minus some. The sample records 110,000 or so clones, 86% being singletons. The sample was peripheral blood, taken on day 0 of AZD1222 vaccination. These receptors originate from an adult in good health.

The rearrangement links TRBV11-3 to TRBJ2-3, with a tentative D call TRBD2 (5 bases). This CDR3 has 17 amino acids. V shed 2 bases and J shed 0 bases, with 15 bases lying between them. The germline gives CDR1 SGHNT, CDR2 YENEEA. The CDR3 here is CASSLTGSSISTDTQYF. The CDR3 DNA sequence: TGTGCCAGCAGCTTAACGGGGTCCTCGATCAGCACAGATACGCAGTATTTT.

This chain links TRBV6-4 with TRBJ1-4; D unclear. The CDR3 has 17 residues. Germline CDR1 MRHNA, CDR2 SNTAGT. Trimming removed 2 bases at V and 3 bases at J, with 16 bases between. The CDR3 bases are TGTGCCAGCAGTGACGGTGGCAGTCTAAGGGCTAATGAAAAACTGTTTTTT. Its translation: CASSDGGSLRANEKLFF.